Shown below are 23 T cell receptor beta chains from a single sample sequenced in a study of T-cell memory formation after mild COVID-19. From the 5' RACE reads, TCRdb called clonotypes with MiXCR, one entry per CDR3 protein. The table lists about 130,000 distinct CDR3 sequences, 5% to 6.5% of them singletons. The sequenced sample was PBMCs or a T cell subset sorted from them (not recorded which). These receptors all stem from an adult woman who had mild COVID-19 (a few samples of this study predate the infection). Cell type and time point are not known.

CDR3 nucleotides: TGCGCCAGCACGACGGGGAAGGGGACAGATACGCAGTATTTT. Its protein is CASTTGKGTDTQYF. This chain joins TRBV5-1 and TRBJ2-3, with D perhaps being TRBD1 or TRBD2 (5 bases each). CDR1 is SGHRS, CDR2 YFSETQ, per germline. This CDR3 region has 14 residues. V was cut by 6 bases and J by 3 bases, with 14 bases left in between.

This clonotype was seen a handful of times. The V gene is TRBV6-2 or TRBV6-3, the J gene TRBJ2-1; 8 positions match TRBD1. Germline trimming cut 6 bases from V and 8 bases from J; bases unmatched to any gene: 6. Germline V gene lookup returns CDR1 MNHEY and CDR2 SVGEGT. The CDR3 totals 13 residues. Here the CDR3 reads CASRLQGVDEQFF. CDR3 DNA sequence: TGTGCCAGCAGGCTACAGGGGGTCGATGAGCAGTTCTTC.

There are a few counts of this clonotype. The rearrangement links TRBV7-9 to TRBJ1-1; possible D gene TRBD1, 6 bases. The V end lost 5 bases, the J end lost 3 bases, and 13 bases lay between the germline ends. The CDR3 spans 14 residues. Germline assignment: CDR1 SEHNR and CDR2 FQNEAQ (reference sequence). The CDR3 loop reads CASSLSGGHTEAFF. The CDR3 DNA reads TGTGCCAGCAGCCTAAGTGGGGGCCACACTGAAGCTTTCTTT.

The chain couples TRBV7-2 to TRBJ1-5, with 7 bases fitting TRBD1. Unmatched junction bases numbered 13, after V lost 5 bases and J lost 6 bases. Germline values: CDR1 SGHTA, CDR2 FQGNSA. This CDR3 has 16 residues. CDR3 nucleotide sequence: TGTGCCAGCAGCCAACACCAGGGGGGCGGAGGTCAGCCCCAGCATTTT. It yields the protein CASSQHQGGGGQPQHF.

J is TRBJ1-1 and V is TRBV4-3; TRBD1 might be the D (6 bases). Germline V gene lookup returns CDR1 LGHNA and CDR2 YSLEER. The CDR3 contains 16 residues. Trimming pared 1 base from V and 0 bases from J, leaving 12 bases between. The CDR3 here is CASSQAVDRLNTEAFF. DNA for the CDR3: TGCGCCAGCAGCCAAGCCGTCGACAGGTTGAACACTGAAGCTTTCTTT.

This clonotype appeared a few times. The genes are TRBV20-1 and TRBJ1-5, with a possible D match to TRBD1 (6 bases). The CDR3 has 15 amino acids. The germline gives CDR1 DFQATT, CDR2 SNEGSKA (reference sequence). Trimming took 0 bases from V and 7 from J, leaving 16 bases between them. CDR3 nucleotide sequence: TGCAGTGCTAGAGAGCCGCGCAGGGGAGGCCAGCCCCAGCATTTT. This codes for CSAREPRRGGQPQHF.

This CDR3 reads CATSDQASNYGYTF. DNA for the CDR3: TGTGCCACCAGTGACCAGGCCTCTAACTATGGCTACACCTTC. The chain is built from TRBV24-1 and TRBJ1-2; unclear D gene. Looked up from germline, CDR1 is KGHDR and CDR2 is SFDVKD. V was trimmed by 4 bases and J by 0 bases, leaving 8 bases between them. CDR3 size: 14 residues.

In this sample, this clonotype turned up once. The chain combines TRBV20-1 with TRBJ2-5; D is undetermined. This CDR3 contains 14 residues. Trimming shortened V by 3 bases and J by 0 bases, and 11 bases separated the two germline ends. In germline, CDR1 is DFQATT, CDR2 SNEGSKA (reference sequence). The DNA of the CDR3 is TGCAGTGCTAGCCCGACCGTGTACCAAGAGACCCAGTACTTC. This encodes CSASPTVYQETQYF.

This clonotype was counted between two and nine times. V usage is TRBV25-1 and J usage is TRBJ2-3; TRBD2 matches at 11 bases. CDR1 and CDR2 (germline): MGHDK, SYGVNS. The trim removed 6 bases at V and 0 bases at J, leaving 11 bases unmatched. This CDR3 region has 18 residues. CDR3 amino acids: CASRPNPLAGESTDTQYF. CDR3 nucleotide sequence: TGTGCCAGCAGACCCAATCCACTAGCGGGGGAGAGCACAGATACGCAGTATTTT.

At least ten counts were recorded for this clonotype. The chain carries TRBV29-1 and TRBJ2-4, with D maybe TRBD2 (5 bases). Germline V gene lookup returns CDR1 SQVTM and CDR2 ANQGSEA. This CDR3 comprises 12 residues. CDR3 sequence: CGARTPKNIQYF. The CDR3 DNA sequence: TGCGGCGCCAGGACTCCCAAAAACATTCAGTACTTC. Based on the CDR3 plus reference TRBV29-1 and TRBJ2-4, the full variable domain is SAVISQKPSRDICQRGTSLTIQCQVDSQVTMMFWYRQQPGQSLTLIATANQGSEATYESGFVIDKFPISRPNLTFSTLTVSNMSPEDSSIYLCGARTPKNIQYFGAGTRLSVL.

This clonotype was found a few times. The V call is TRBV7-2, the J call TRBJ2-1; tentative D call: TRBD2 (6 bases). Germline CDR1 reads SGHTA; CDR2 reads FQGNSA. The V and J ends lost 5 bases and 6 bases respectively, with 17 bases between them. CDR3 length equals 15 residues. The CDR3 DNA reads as TGTGCCAGCAGCGAACTAGCTGCGAACCTCAATGAGCAGTTCTTC. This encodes CASSELAANLNEQFF.

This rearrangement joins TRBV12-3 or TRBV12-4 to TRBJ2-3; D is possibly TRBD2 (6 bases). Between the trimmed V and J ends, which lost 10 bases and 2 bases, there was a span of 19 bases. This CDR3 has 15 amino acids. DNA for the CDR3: TGTGCCACCTACGTACGGGAGCCAACCACAGATACGCAGTATTTT. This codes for CATYVREPTTDTQYF.

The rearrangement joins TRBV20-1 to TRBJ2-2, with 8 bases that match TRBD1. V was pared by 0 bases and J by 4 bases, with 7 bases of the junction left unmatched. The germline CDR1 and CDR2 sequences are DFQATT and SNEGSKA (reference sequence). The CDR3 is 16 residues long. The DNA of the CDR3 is TGCAGTGCTAGAGATTCAGGACAGGGCGTCACCGGGGAGCTGTTTTTT. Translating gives CSARDSGQGVTGELFF.

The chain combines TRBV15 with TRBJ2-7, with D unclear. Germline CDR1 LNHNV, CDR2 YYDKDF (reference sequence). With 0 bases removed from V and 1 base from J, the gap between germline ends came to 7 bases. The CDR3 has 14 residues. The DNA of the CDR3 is TGTGCCACCAGCAGAGAAGGCGGTTCCTACGAGCAGTACTTC. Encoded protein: CATSREGGSYEQYF.

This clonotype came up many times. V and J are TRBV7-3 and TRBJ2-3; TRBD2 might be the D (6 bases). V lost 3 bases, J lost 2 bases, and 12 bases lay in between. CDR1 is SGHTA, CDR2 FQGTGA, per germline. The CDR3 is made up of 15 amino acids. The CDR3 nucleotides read TGTGCCAGCAGCTTTAGTGGCGGGATCACAGATACGCAGTATTTT. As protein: CASSFSGGITDTQYF.

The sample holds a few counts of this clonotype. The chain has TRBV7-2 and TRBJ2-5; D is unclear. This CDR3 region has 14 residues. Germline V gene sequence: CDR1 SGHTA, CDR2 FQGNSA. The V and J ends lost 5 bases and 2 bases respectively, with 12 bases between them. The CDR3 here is CASSPSAIQETQYF. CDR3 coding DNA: TGTGCCAGCAGCCCCAGCGCGATACAAGAGACCCAGTACTTC.

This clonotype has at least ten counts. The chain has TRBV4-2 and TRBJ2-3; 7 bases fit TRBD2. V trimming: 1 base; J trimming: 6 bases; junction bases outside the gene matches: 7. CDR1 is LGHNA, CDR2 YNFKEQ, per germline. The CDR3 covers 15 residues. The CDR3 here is CASSQGTSNGDTQYF. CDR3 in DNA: TGTGCCAGCAGCCAAGGGACTAGTAACGGTGATACGCAGTATTTT.

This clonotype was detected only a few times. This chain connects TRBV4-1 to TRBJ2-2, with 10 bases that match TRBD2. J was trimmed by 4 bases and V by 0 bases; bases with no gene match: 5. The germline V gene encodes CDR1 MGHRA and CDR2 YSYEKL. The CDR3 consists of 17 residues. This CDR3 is CASSQESGLASTGELFF. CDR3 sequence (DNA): TGCGCCAGCAGCCAAGAGTCGGGACTAGCGAGCACCGGGGAGCTGTTTTTT.

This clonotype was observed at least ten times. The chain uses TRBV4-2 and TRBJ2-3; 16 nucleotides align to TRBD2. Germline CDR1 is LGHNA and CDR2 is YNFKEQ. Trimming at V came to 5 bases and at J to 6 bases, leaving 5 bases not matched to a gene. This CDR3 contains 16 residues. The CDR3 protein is CASSTGTSGGGDTQYF. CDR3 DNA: TGTGCCAGCAGCACAGGGACTAGCGGGGGGGGTGATACGCAGTATTTT.

The CDR3 DNA reads TGTGCCAGCAGTTTACATAATTCACCCCTCCACTTT. Translating it yields CASSLHNSPLHF. The chain links TRBV12-3 or TRBV12-4 to TRBJ1-6; D not certain. Trimming cost V 2 bases and J 5 bases, with 1 base left between them. This CDR3 spans 12 amino acids.

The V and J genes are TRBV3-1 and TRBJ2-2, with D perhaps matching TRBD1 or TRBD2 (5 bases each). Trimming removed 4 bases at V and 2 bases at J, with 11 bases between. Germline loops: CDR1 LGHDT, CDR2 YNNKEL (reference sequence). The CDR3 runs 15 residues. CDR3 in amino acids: CASSRRGANTGELFF. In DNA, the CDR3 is TGTGCCAGCAGCCGCCGAGGGGCAAACACCGGGGAGCTGTTTTTT.

The CDR3 protein is CASSHSQGRGNTEAFF. CDR3 nucleotide sequence: TGTGCCAGCTCACATTCACAGGGGCGGGGGAACACTGAAGCTTTCTTT. This chain uses TRBV18 with TRBJ1-1, with 7 bases lining up with TRBD1. Germline values: CDR1 KGHSH, CDR2 LQKENI. The CDR3 runs to 16 residues. V gave up 4 bases and J gave up 1 base; unmatched junction bases: 9.

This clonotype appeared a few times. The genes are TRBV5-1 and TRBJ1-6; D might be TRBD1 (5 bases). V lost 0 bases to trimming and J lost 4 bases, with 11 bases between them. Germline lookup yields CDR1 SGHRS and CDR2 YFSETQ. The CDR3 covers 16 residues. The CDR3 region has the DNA TGCGCCAGCAGCTTGGAAGGGGATTCATATAATTCACCCCTCCACTTT. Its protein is CASSLEGDSYNSPLHF.